This T cell receptor (beta chain) appears in the sequencing data of a study of OX40 agonist ivuxolimab in advanced cancers. CDR1 is MNHEY, CDR2 SMNVEV, per germline (reference sequence). With 5 bases clipped from V and 4 bases from J, the junction kept 13 bases outside the gene matches. CDR3 size: 17 residues. TCRdb's table, derived via immunoSEQ multiplex PCR, lists solely in-frame clones and lacks some. The sample lists about 55,000 clones, about 82% occurring once. Individuals having autoimmune disease history or systemic immunosuppression were not enrolled. The chain carries TRBV27 and TRBJ2-1, with 8 bases matching TRBD1. The sample was CD4+ or CD8+ T cells sorted from blood, taken in a trial of the OX40 agonist ivuxolimab. This receptor was taken from an adult with an advanced solid tumor such as melanoma, head and neck, liver or kidney cancer. The CDR3 DNA sequence: TGTGCCAGCAGTCCCCCCCGACAGGGGTCCCTGTACAATGAGCAGTTCTTC. Translated: CASSPPRQGSLYNEQFF.